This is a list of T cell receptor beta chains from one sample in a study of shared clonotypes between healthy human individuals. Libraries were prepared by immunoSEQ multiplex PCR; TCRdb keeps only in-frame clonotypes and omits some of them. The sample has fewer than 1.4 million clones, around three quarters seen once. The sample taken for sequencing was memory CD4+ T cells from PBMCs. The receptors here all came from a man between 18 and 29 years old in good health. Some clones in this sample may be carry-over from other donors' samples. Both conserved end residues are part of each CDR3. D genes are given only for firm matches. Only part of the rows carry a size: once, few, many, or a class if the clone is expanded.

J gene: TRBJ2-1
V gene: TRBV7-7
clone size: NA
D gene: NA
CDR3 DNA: TGTGCCAGCAGCTTAGACGGGGATGAGCAGTTCTTC
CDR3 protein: CASSLDGDEQFF

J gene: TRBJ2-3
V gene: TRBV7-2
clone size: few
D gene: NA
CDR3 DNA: TGTGCCAGCAGCTTCTCGACTAGTGTTCCAGATACGCAGTATTTT
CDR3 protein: CASSFSTSVPDTQYF

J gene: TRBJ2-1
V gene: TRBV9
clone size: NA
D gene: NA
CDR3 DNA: TGTGCCAGCAGCAAGCAGGAGATCCCCTACAATGAGCAGTTCTTC
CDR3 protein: CASSKQEIPYNEQFF

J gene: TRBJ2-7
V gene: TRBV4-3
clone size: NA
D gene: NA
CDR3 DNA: TGCGCCAGCAGCCAAGTGCTGGTCAGAACCTACGAGCAGTACTTC
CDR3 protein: CASSQVLVRTYEQYF

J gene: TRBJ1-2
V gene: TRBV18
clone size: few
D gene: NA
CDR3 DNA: TGTGCCAGCTCACCATTGGTCTTCAGGGAAGACTATGGCTACACCTTC
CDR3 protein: CASSPLVFREDYGYTF

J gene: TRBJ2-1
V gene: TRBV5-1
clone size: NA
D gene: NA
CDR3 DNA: TGCGCCAGCAGCTTGTTGGGGCCCGACAATGAGCAGTTCTTC
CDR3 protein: CASSLLGPDNEQFF

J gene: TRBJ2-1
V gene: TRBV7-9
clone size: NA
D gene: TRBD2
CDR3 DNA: TGTGCCAGCAGCCTAGCGGGAGCTCCTAATGAGCAGTTCTTC
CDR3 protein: CASSLAGAPNEQFF

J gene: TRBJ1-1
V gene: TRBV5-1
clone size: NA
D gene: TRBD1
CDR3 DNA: TGCGCCAGCAGCCTGGGACAGGGGAGTACTGAAGCTTTCTTT
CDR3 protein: CASSLGQGSTEAFF

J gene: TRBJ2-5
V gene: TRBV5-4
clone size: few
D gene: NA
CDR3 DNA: TGCGCCAGCAGCCACATAGCGTTCCAAGAGACCCAGTACTTC
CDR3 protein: CASSHIAFQETQYF

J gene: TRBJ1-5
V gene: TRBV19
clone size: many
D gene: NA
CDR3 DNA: TGTGCCAGTAGTATAACCGGCGTAGTTACGCCCCAGCATTTT
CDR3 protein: CASSITGVVTPQHF

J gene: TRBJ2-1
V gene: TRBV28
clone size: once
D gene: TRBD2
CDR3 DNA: TGTGCCAGCAGTTTAAGTAGCGGGAGGGTTTATGAGCAGTTCTTC
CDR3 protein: CASSLSSGRVYEQFF

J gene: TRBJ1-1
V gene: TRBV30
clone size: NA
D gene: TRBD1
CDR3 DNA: TGTGCCTGGAGCGGAACAGGGGGAAGCACTGAAGCTTTCTTT
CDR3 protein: CAWSGTGGSTEAFF

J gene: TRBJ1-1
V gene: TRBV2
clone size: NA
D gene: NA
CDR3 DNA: TGTGCCAGCAGCTACAGTGAGTTTGAGGCTTTCTTT
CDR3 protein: CASSYSEFEAFF

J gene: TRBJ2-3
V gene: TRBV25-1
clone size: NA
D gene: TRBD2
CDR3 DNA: TGTGCCAGCAGCGCCATCGGGGAGGGGACAGATACGCAGTATTTT
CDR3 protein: CASSAIGEGTDTQYF

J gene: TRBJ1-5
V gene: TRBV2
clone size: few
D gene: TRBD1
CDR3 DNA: TGTGCCAGCAGCCCGACAAGGGGGCGGTATCAGCCCCAGCATTTT
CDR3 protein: CASSPTRGRYQPQHF

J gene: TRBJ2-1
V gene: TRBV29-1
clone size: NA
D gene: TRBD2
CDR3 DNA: TGCAGCGTTGGTTGGTCGGGAGGGCTAAATGAGCAGTTCTTC
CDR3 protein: CSVGWSGGLNEQFF

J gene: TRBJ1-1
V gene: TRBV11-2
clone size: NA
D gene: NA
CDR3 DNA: TGTGCCAGCAGCTTACCCCGGGGAGCGGTGGACACTGAAGCTTTCTTT
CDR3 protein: CASSLPRGAVDTEAFF

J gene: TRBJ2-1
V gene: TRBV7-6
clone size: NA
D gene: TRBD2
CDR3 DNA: TGTGCCAGCAGCTTAACTAGCGGGAGGGGGAAGTTCTTC
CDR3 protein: CASSLTSGRGKFF

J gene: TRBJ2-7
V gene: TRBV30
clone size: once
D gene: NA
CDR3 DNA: TGTGCCTGGAATCCGGGACGGATTTCCTACGAGCAGTACTTC
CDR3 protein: CAWNPGRISYEQYF

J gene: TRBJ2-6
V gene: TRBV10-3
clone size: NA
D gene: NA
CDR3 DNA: TGTGCCATCAGCCACGGACAGCCCTCCTCTGGGGCCAACGTCCTGACTTTC
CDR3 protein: CAISHGQPSSGANVLTF

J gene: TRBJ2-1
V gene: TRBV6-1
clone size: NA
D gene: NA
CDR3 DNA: TGTGCCAGCAGTGAGGGGGGCCTCCATCCCTACAATGAGCAGTTCTTC
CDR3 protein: CASSEGGLHPYNEQFF

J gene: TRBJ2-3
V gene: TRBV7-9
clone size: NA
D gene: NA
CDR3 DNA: TGTGCCAGCAGCTTAGAACAGGGAGCAGATACGCAGTATTTT
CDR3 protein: CASSLEQGADTQYF

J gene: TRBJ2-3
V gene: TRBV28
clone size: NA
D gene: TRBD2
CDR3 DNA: TGCGGGACTAGCGGGAGGGCCCCTCGCACAGATACGCAGTATTTT
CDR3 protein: CGTSGRAPRTDTQYF